Below, 3 T cell receptor beta chains from the same sample are listed, as sequenced in a study of blood T cell repertoires in COVID-19. Method: immunoSEQ multiplex PCR; TCRdb's copy keeps in-frame clones and lacks some. The profile shows about 200,000 clones, 80% to 90% of them singletons. The sequenced sample was peripheral blood. These receptors all stem from a woman aged 80 or over with acute or convalescent COVID-19.

V gene TRBV5-5 combines with J gene TRBJ1-3; tentative D call: TRBD1 (5 bases). This CDR3 spans 17 amino acids. The ends were cut back, 0 bases at V and 0 bases at J, with 13 bases in the middle. Per the germline V gene, CDR1 is SGHKS and CDR2 is YYEKEE (reference sequence). This chain's CDR3 is CASSLGLGLLSGNTIYF. Here the CDR3 DNA reads TGTGCCAGCAGCTTGGGGCTGGGACTGCTCTCTGGAAACACCATATATTTT.

This chain connects TRBV11-2 to TRBJ1-2; TRBD1 matches at 7 bases. The CDR3 is made up of 12 amino acids. CDR1 is SGHAT and CDR2 is FQNNGV in the germline V gene. V shed 5 bases and J 8 bases; nucleotides not matched to a gene: 5. CDR3 sequence (DNA): TGTGCCAGCAGCCTGGACAGGCGAGGCTACACCTTC. Residues: CASSLDRRGYTF.

V is TRBV6-4 and J is TRBJ1-5, with a possible D match to TRBD1 (5 bases). Germline V gene data show CDR1 as MRHNA and CDR2 as SNTAGT. The CDR3 runs 15 residues. The ends were cut back, 3 bases at V and 6 bases at J, with 15 bases in the middle. CDR3 coding DNA: TGTGCCAGCAGTGAAGGGGTTTCTGCCGGTCAGCCCCAGCATTTT. Translated: CASSEGVSAGQPQHF.